These 20 T cell receptor beta chains were all obtained from the same sample, sequenced in a study of CD8 T cells in ankylosing spondylitis. Findings and limits, study-wide: Apparently characteristic of ankylosing spondylitis blood was a TCR beta motif (under ten highly homologous variants).

The antigens for these receptors are not known. TCRdb processed the 5' RACE reads anew with MiXCR; each CDR3 protein has one entry. The data contain some 840,000 distinct CDR3 sequences, approximately 12% of them singletons. Sequencing was carried out using blood, either unsorted or a sorted T cell fraction (not recorded which). The receptors shown here come from a male donor with ankylosing spondylitis.

The chain employs TRBV29-1 and TRBJ1-1, with 12 bases identical to TRBD1. The V gene's germline CDR1 is SQVTM and CDR2 ANQGSEA. After removal of 6 bases from V and 8 bases from J, the junction contained 7 bases not matched to a gene. The CDR3 is 13 residues long. The CDR3 loop is CSVPGQGAGEAFF. The CDR3 bases are TGCAGCGTGCCGGGACAGGGGGCTGGAGAAGCTTTCTTT.

As regards this clonotype: This may be a read error: a much more frequent sequence differs by one nucleotide. The chain carries TRBV6-1 and TRBJ2-1; D is perhaps TRBD2 (6 bases). The CDR3 contains 13 residues. V was clipped by 6 bases and J by 2 bases, with 8 bases between them. From germline, CDR1 is MNHNS and CDR2 SASEGT. DNA for the CDR3: TGTGCCAGCAGGCCTAGCGCCTACAATGAGCAGTTCTTC. Protein: CASRPSAYNEQFF.

This clonotype was seen at least ten times. V gene TRBV4-2 combines with J gene TRBJ2-7, with 10 bases aligning to TRBD1. The CDR3 extends over 15 amino acids. V gave up 3 bases and J gave up 2 bases; unmatched junction bases: 4. Germline V gene data show CDR1 as LGHNA and CDR2 as YNFKEQ. CDR3 sequence reads: CASSHSGQGPYEQYF. The CDR3 coding sequence is TGTGCCAGCAGCCACTCGGGACAGGGGCCCTACGAGCAGTACTTC.

This clonotype was seen more than once but under ten times. The J gene is TRBJ2-2, the V gene TRBV7-3, with 10 bases aligning to TRBD1. Trimming at V came to 1 base and at J to 1 base, leaving 0 bases not matched to a gene. This CDR3 is built from 16 residues. Germline V CDR1 and CDR2: SGHTA, FQGTGA. The CDR3 nucleotides are TGTGCCAGCAGCTTAAGGGACAGGGGGAACACCGGGGAGCTGTTTTTT. Amino acids: CASSLRDRGNTGELFF.

Many counts were recorded for this clonotype. The chain recombines TRBV20-1 with TRBJ2-7; D tentatively reads TRBD1 or TRBD2 (5 bases each). V dropped 0 bases and J dropped 9 bases, with 18 bases sitting between them. Germline CDR1 is DFQATT and CDR2 is SNEGSKA (reference sequence). The CDR3 is 14 residues long. The CDR3 protein is CSARDTGLGVRQYF. The CDR3 nucleotides read TGCAGTGCTAGAGATACAGGTTTGGGGGTTCGGCAGTACTTC.

The V gene is TRBV7-2, the J gene TRBJ1-1; D uncertain. Germline V gene sequence: CDR1 SGHTA, CDR2 FQGNSA. Deletions cut 5 bases from V and 8 bases from J, with 15 bases between. This CDR3 contains 13 residues. The CDR3 region has the DNA TGTGCCAGCAGCGTCGCCCCATCTACCGAAGCTTTCTTT. Amino acid sequence: CASSVAPSTEAFF.

This clonotype was recorded many times. The V call is TRBV4-3, the J call TRBJ2-1; 7 bases align to TRBD2. V gave up 4 bases and J gave up 5 bases; unmatched junction bases: 11. Germline V CDR1 and CDR2: LGHNA, YSLEER. The CDR3 consists of 16 residues. The CDR3 here is CASSPLLGLADNEQFF. As DNA, the CDR3 is TGCGCCAGCAGCCCTCTACTTGGGCTAGCGGACAATGAGCAGTTCTTC.

CDR3 amino acids: CSGQGGGTEAFF. In DNA form, the CDR3 reads TGCAGCGGCCAGGGAGGTGGCACTGAAGCTTTCTTT. V gene TRBV29-1 combines with J gene TRBJ1-1; D perhaps matches TRBD1 (5 bases). The CDR3 runs to 12 residues. V lost 7 bases and J lost 4, with 13 bases in between. CDR1 and CDR2 (germline): SQVTM, ANQGSEA.

The chain carries TRBV6-5 and TRBJ2-1, with a weak D call TRBD1 (6 bases). CDR1 and CDR2 from the germline V gene are MNHEY and SVGAGI. The length of the CDR3 is 17 residues. V lost 2 bases, J lost 7 bases, and 21 bases lay in between. The CDR3, as DNA: TGTGCCAGCAGTTACACCCTACCGGACAGTTTAGGTAATGAGCAGTTCTTC. Translated: CASSYTLPDSLGNEQFF.

The chain joins TRBV12-3 or TRBV12-4 to TRBJ2-5; TRBD2 might be the D (6 bases). V was shortened by 11 bases and J by 9 bases, with 16 bases between the two germline ends. The CDR3 runs to 11 residues. The CDR3: CAGGDGGAQYF. The CDR3, as DNA: TGTGCCGGCGGGGACGGCGGGGCCCAGTACTTC.

This clonotype came up a few times. J is TRBJ2-7 and V is TRBV20-1, with 7 bases matching TRBD1. With V trimmed by 1 base and J by 1 base, 7 bases remained unmatched. This CDR3 comprises 15 residues. Germline assignment: CDR1 DFQATT and CDR2 SNEGSKA (reference sequence). The CDR3 protein is CSARVIQDRSYEQYF. For the CDR3, the DNA is TGCAGTGCTAGAGTTATCCAGGACAGGTCCTACGAGCAGTACTTC.

The chain is built from TRBV29-1 and TRBJ2-5; D is perhaps TRBD2 (6 bases). CDR1 SQVTM and CDR2 ANQGSEA come from the germline V gene. The CDR3 contains 13 residues. Trimming stripped 4 bases from V and 0 bases from J, with 9 bases between. Here the CDR3 DNA reads TGCAGCGTTGTCCCGGGGGACCAAGAGACCCAGTACTTC. Protein product: CSVVPGDQETQYF.

The chain recombines TRBV20-1 with TRBJ1-3, with D hard to call. This CDR3 region has 14 residues. Trimming left V 5 bases short and J 3 bases short, with 14 bases between. The germline gives CDR1 DFQATT, CDR2 SNEGSKA (reference sequence). The CDR3 protein is CSAPRTESGNTIYF. The CDR3 DNA is TGCAGTGCTCCCAGGACCGAAAGTGGAAACACCATATATTTT.

The gene calls are TRBV2 and TRBJ1-1; D may be TRBD1 (5 bases). Germline V gives CDR1 SNHLY, CDR2 FYNNEI. V was pared by 8 bases and J by 1 base, with 11 bases between. The CDR3 has 13 residues. The CDR3 sequence is CASGFDRNTEAFF. The CDR3 DNA is TGTGCCAGCGGGTTCGACAGGAACACTGAAGCTTTCTTT.

Concerning this clonotype itself: Compared with germline, one end of the junction differs, possibly owing to a read error. This rearrangement joins TRBV20-1 to TRBJ2-7; tentative D call: TRBD2 (5 bases). Germline V CDR1 and CDR2: DFQATT, SNEGSKA (reference sequence). This CDR3 has 13 residues. The CDR3: CSAREGSRYEQYF. The CDR3 DNA follows: TGCAGTGCCAGAGAGGGCTCCCGTTACGAGCAGTACTTC.

V usage is TRBV20-1 and J usage is TRBJ2-1; 9 positions agree with TRBD1. This CDR3 has 15 amino acids. With 4 bases clipped from V and 7 bases from J, the junction kept 11 bases outside the gene matches. Germline values: CDR1 DFQATT, CDR2 SNEGSKA (reference sequence). CDR3 sequence (DNA): TGCAGTGCTACTAGCCCGAGGACAGGGGTTAATGAGCAGTTCTTC. Translated, it gives CSATSPRTGVNEQFF.

This chain uses TRBV28 with TRBJ1-4, with 10 bases lining up with TRBD1. V lost 3 bases to trimming and J lost 6 bases; unmatched junction nucleotides: 7. The CDR3 runs to 16 residues. Germline V lookup: CDR1 MDHEN, CDR2 SYDVKM. Here the CDR3 reads CASSFMSGTGDEKLFF. The CDR3 region has the DNA TGTGCCAGCAGTTTTATGTCCGGGACAGGGGATGAAAAACTGTTTTTT. The full variable domain, its missing parts supplied by reference TRBV28 and TRBJ1-4, is DVKVTQSSRYLVKRTGEKVFLECVQDMDHENMFWYRQDPGLGLRLIYFSYDVKMKEKGDIPEGYSVSREKKERFSLILESASTNQTSMYLCASSFMSGTGDEKLFFGSGTQLSVL.

This clonotype appeared a few times. The chain employs TRBV20-1 and TRBJ2-1, with unresolved D. V lost 6 bases and J 7 bases, leaving 16 bases between the germline ends. The CDR3 has 13 residues. From germline, CDR1 is DFQATT and CDR2 SNEGSKA (reference sequence). CDR3 in amino acids: CSAWRLPGNEQFF. For the CDR3, the DNA is TGCAGTGCCTGGCGACTTCCCGGGAATGAGCAGTTCTTC.

This clonotype has a handful of counts. This chain links TRBV6-1 with TRBJ2-5; D is perhaps TRBD1 (5 bases). The V gene's germline CDR1 is MNHNS and CDR2 SASEGT. V was cut by 7 bases and J by 4 bases, with 19 bases left in between. The CDR3 is 15 residues long. DNA of the CDR3: TGTGCCAGCAAGTCTGGCAGGGTATTGGGAGAGACCCAGTACTTC. This gives the protein CASKSGRVLGETQYF.

This clonotype was seen a few times. This chain links TRBV4-1 with TRBJ2-2, with unresolved D. The CDR3 totals 13 residues. Germline V gene sequence: CDR1 MGHRA, CDR2 YSYEKL. Trimming pared 4 bases from V and 4 bases from J, leaving 7 bases between. CDR3 DNA sequence: TGCGCCAGCAGCCCTGTGAGCACCGGGGAGCTGTTTTTT. Protein sequence: CASSPVSTGELFF.